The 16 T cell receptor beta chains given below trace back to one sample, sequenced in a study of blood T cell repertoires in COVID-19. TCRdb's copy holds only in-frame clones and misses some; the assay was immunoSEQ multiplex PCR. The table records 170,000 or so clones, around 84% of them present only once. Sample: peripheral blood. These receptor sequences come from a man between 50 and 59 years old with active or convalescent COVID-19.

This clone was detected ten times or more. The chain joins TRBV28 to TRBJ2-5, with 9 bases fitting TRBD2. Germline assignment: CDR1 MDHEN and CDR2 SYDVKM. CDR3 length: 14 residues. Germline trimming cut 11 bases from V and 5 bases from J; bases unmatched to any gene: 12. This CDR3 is CAASGAGGLETQYF. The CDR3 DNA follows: TGTGCCGCCAGCGGCGCGGGGGGGCTGGAGACCCAGTACTTC.

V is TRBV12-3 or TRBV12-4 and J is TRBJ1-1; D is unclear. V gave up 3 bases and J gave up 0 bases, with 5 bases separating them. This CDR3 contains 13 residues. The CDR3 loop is CASSFRVNTEAFF. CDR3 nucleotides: TGTGCCAGCAGTTTTCGGGTGAACACTGAAGCTTTCTTT.

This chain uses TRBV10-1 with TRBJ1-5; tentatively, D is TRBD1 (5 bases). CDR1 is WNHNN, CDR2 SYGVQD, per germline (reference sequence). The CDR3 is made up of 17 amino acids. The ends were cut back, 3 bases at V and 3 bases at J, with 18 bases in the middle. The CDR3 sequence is CASSDTAVTGNNQPQHF. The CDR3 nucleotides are TGCGCCAGCAGTGACACTGCGGTCACAGGTAACAATCAGCCCCAGCATTTT.

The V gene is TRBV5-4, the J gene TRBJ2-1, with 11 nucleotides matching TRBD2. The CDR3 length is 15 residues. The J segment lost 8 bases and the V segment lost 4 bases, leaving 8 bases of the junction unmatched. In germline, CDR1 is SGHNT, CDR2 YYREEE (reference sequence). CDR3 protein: CASSLASGRHYEQFF. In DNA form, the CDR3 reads TGTGCCAGCAGCCTCGCTAGCGGGAGGCACTATGAGCAGTTCTTC.

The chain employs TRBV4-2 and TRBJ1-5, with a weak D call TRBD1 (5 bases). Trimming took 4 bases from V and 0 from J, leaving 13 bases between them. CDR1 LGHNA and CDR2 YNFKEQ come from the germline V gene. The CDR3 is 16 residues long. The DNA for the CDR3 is TGTGCCAGCAGCCCACACGACAGAAATAGCAATCAGCCCCAGCATTTT. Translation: CASSPHDRNSNQPQHF.

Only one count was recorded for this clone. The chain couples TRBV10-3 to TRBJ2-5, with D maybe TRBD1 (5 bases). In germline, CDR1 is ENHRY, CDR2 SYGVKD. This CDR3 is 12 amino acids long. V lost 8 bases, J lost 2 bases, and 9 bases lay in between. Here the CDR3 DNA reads TGTGCCATCGGGGCAAATCAAGAGACCCAGTACTTC. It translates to CAIGANQETQYF.

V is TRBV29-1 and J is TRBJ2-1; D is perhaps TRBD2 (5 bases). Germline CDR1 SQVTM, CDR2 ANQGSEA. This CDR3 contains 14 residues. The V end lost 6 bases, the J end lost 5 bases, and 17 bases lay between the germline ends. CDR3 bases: TGCAGCGTCGCACCGGACTTTTCTAACAATGAGCAGTTCTTC. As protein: CSVAPDFSNNEQFF.

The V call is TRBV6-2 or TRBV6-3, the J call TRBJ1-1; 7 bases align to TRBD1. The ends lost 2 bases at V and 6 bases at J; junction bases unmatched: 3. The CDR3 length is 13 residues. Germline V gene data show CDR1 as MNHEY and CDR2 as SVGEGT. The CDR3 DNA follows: TGTGCCAGCAGTTACCGGGACAGCCCTGAAGCTTTCTTT. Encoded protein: CASSYRDSPEAFF.

DNA for the CDR3: TGTGCCAGCAGTGACCGAACAGGAACGAATCAGCCCCAGCATTTT. Translation: CASSDRTGTNQPQHF. The chain uses TRBV2 and TRBJ1-5; a possible D gene is TRBD1 (5 bases). This CDR3 has 15 residues. Trimming took off 3 bases at V and 4 bases at J, with 13 bases between the two ends. The germline CDR1 and CDR2 sequences are SNHLY and FYNNEI. The entire variable domain, with the rest obtained from reference TRBV2 and TRBJ1-5, is as follows: EPEVTQTPSHQVTQMGQEVILRCVPISNHLYFYWYRQILGQKVEFLVSFYNNEISEKSEIFDDQFSVERPDGSNFTLKIRSTKLEDSAMYFCASSDRTGTNQPQHFGDGTRLSIL.

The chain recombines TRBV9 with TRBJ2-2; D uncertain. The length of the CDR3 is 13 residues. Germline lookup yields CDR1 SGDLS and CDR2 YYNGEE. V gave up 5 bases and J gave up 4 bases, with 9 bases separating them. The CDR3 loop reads CASRAPGTGELFF. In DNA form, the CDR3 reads TGTGCCAGCAGAGCCCCGGGCACCGGGGAGCTGTTTTTT.

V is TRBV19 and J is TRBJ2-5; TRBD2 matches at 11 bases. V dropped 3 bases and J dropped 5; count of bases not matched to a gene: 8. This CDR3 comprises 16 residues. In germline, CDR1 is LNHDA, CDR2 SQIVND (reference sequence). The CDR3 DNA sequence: TGTGCCAGTAGTATGGTAGCGGGAGGGCCGGGGGAGACCCAGTACTTC. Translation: CASSMVAGGPGETQYF.

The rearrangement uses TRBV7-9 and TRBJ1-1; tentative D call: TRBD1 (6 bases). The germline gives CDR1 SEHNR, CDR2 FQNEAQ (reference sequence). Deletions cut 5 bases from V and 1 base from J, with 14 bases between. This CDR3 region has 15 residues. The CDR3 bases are TGTGCCAGCAGCCCGACGCAGGGGTGGAACACTGAAGCTTTCTTT. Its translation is CASSPTQGWNTEAFF.

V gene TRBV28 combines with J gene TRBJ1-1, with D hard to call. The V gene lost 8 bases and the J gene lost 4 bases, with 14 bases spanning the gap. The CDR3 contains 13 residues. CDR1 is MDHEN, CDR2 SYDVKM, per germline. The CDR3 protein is CASLLRSSTEAFF. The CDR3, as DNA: TGTGCCAGCCTTCTCCGTAGTTCCACTGAAGCTTTCTTT.

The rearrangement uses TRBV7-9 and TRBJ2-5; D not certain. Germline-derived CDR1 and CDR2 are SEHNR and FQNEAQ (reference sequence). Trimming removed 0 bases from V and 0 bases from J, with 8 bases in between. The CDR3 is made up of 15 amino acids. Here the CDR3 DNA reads TGTGCCAGCAGCTTAGCAGCCCCTAACCAAGAGACCCAGTACTTC. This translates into CASSLAAPNQETQYF.

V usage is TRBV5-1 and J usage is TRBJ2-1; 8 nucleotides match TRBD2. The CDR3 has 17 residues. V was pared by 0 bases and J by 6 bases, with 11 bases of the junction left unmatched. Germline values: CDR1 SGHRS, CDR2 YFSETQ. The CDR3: CASSLGRGGTSPNEQFF. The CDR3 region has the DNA TGCGCCAGCAGCTTGGGACGGGGTGGGACTAGTCCCAATGAGCAGTTCTTC.

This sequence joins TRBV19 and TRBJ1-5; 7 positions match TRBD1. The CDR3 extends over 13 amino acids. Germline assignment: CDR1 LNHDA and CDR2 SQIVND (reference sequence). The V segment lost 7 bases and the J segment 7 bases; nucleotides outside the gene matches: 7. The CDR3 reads CASTLDRAQPQHF. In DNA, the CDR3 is TGTGCCAGTACCTTAGACAGGGCCCAGCCCCAGCATTTT.